What follows are 3 T cell receptor beta chains derived from one specimen sequenced in a study of OX40 agonist ivuxolimab in advanced cancers. Clones were sequenced by immunoSEQ multiplex PCR, and TCRdb holds only the in-frame ones, with some missing. Seen here are 96,000 or so clones, approximately 80% observed once, and the top ten hold 4.5% to 6%. The specimen was CD4+ or CD8+ T cells sorted from blood, collected in a trial of the OX40 agonist ivuxolimab. These receptors were taken from an adult with an advanced solid tumor such as melanoma, head and neck, liver or kidney cancer.

This sequence joins TRBV19 and TRBJ2-7; D may be TRBD1 or TRBD2 (5 bases each). This CDR3 has 15 amino acids. The V and J ends lost 1 base and 3 bases respectively, with 13 bases between them. CDR1 is LNHDA, CDR2 SQIVND, per germline (reference sequence). The CDR3 sequence is CASSIGDPEDYEQYF. CDR3 sequence (DNA): TGTGCCAGTAGTATAGGGGACCCGGAGGACTACGAGCAGTACTTC.

The gene calls are TRBV5-1 and TRBJ1-1; 8 positions agree with TRBD1. V shed 2 bases and J 5 bases; nucleotides not matched to a gene: 2. Germline V gene sequence: CDR1 SGHRS, CDR2 YFSETQ. This CDR3 region has 13 residues. CDR3 nucleotide sequence: TGCGCCAGCAGCTTACAGGGGGAAACTGAAGCTTTCTTT. Translating it yields CASSLQGETEAFF.

The rearrangement links TRBV7-9 to TRBJ2-5, with D perhaps being TRBD1 or TRBD2 (5 bases each). This CDR3 is built from 14 residues. The V gene's germline CDR1 is SEHNR and CDR2 FQNEAQ (reference sequence). Trimming stripped 4 bases from V and 4 bases from J, with 13 bases between. The CDR3 loop is CASSWDGGLETQYF. The CDR3 DNA reads TGTGCCAGCAGCTGGGACGGCGGTCTAGAGACCCAGTACTTC.